These 16 T cell receptor beta chains originate from one sample sequenced in a study of CD8+ T cells in alopecia areata. Extraction of RNA preceded its reverse transcription into cDNA, which served as the sequencing template. The table came from immunoSEQ multiplex PCR; TCRdb's copy has only in-frame clones and leaves some out. The sample shows about 160,000 clones, around 47% of them seen only once. The specimen was CD4+ T cells sorted from blood. The receptor source for this set is a human donor with alopecia areata.

The genes are TRBV29-1 and TRBJ2-1, with D possibly matching TRBD2 (6 bases). Germline V gene data show CDR1 as SQVTM and CDR2 as ANQGSEA. There are 14 residues in the CDR3. V was clipped by 5 bases and J by 9 bases, with 20 bases between them. The CDR3 region has the DNA TGCAGCGTTCAGGCGGCGGGATGGTATCCTGAGCAGTTCTTC. It encodes CSVQAAGWYPEQFF.

V and J are TRBV28 and TRBJ1-2; tentative D call: TRBD1 (6 bases). There are 15 residues in the CDR3. The V gene's germline CDR1 is MDHEN and CDR2 SYDVKM. Trimming removed 5 bases at V and 2 bases at J, with 15 bases between. CDR3 DNA sequence: TGTGCCAGCAGTCCCCCGGACAGACCAAACTATGGCTACACCTTC. Protein sequence: CASSPPDRPNYGYTF.

The CDR3 loop reads CASSLARTGVLTDTQYF. Written as DNA, the CDR3 is TGCGCCAGCAGCTTGGCCAGGACAGGGGTTCTCACAGATACGCAGTATTTT. This chain joins TRBV5-1 and TRBJ2-3; 9 bases fit TRBD1. Per germline, CDR1 SGHRS and CDR2 YFSETQ. Unmatched junction bases numbered 7, after V lost 0 bases and J lost 2 bases. The CDR3 has 17 amino acids.

The chain employs TRBV5-1 and TRBJ2-7; 11 positions agree with TRBD2. The CDR3 extends over 14 amino acids. The ends lost 5 bases at V and 2 bases at J; junction bases unmatched: 3. CDR1 and CDR2 (germline): SGHRS, YFSETQ. The CDR3 DNA follows: TGCGCCAGCAGACTAGCGGGAGATCCCTACGAGCAGTACTTC. As protein: CASRLAGDPYEQYF.

The chain joins TRBV29-1 to TRBJ2-3; possibly TRBD2 for D (5 bases). The CDR3 consists of 13 residues. V lost 8 bases and J 2 bases, leaving 14 bases between the germline ends. In germline, CDR1 is SQVTM, CDR2 ANQGSEA. The CDR3: CSSVGRFTDTQYF. In DNA form, the CDR3 reads TGCAGCTCCGTGGGGAGATTCACAGATACGCAGTATTTT.

The chain recombines TRBV5-1 with TRBJ2-3; D is unresolved. V lost 3 bases and J 4 bases, leaving 9 bases between the germline ends. Germline-derived CDR1 and CDR2 are SGHRS and YFSETQ. The CDR3 has 13 residues. The CDR3 DNA reads TGCGCCAGCAGCTACGAAGTGCCAGATACGCAGTATTTT. It yields the protein CASSYEVPDTQYF. Based on the CDR3 plus reference TRBV5-1 and TRBJ2-3, the full variable domain is KAGVTQTPRYLIKTRGQQVTLSCSPISGHRSVSWYQQTPGQGLQFLFEYFSETQRNKGNFPGRFSGRQFSNSRSEMNVSTLELGDSALYLCASSYEVPDTQYFGPGTRLTVL.

The CDR3 loop is CASTFAPNQPQHF. CDR3 nucleotide sequence: TGTGCCAGCACTTTCGCTCCCAATCAGCCCCAGCATTTT. This chain connects TRBV6-1 to TRBJ1-5; D gene uncertain. The germline gives CDR1 MNHNS, CDR2 SASEGT. The CDR3 consists of 13 residues. V lost 7 bases and J 3 bases, leaving 10 bases between the germline ends.

CDR3 sequence (DNA): TGTGCCAGCAGCCAAGATCAGGGGGCCGGGGCCAACGTCCTGACTTTC. Its translation: CASSQDQGAGANVLTF. The rearrangement links TRBV4-2 to TRBJ2-6; TRBD1 agrees at 8 bases. The germline V gene has CDR1 LGHNA and CDR2 YNFKEQ. V lost 0 bases to trimming and J lost 4 bases; unmatched junction nucleotides: 2. The CDR3 runs 16 residues.

The chain joins TRBV5-1 to TRBJ1-4, with 11 bases matching TRBD1. CDR1 SGHRS and CDR2 YFSETQ come from the germline V gene. The CDR3 covers 13 residues. Germline trimming cut 7 bases from V and 8 bases from J; bases unmatched to any gene: 4. CDR3 DNA sequence: TGCGCCAGCTCCAGGACAGGGGGCGAAAAACTGTTTTTT. It codes for CASSRTGGEKLFF.

This clone has a handful of counts. The chain links TRBV29-1 to TRBJ2-7; perhaps D is TRBD1 or TRBD2 (5 bases each). The V and J ends lost 4 bases and 0 bases respectively, with 13 bases between them. CDR1 SQVTM and CDR2 ANQGSEA come from the germline V gene. This CDR3 comprises 14 residues. This chain's CDR3 is CSVVPGPSSYEQYF. The CDR3 DNA reads TGCAGCGTTGTCCCGGGGCCCAGCTCCTACGAGCAGTACTTC.

This sequence joins TRBV10-3 and TRBJ2-1, with TRBD2 matching over 13 bases. The CDR3 spans 16 residues. Trimming cost V 5 bases and J 8 bases; bases outside gene matches: 9. From germline, CDR1 is ENHRY and CDR2 SYGVKD. The CDR3 nucleotides read TGTGCCATCAGTCCACCACTAGCGGGAGGGATACATGAGCAGTTCTTC. Protein product: CAISPPLAGGIHEQFF.

This clone was recorded a few times. The genes are TRBV29-1 and TRBJ1-2; 9 positions match TRBD1. The CDR3 is made up of 13 amino acids. V shed 6 bases and J 7 bases; nucleotides not matched to a gene: 9. The V gene's germline CDR1 is SQVTM and CDR2 ANQGSEA. The CDR3 DNA reads as TGCAGCGTCAGGGACAGGGCTACCTTTGGCTACACCTTC. The encoded protein is CSVRDRATFGYTF.

A note on this clone: The sample holds other DNA sequences that translate to the same CDR3. The chain carries TRBV2 and TRBJ2-5; D is perhaps TRBD2 (5 bases). This CDR3 contains 11 residues. Germline V gene data show CDR1 as SNHLY and CDR2 as FYNNEI. The germline V and J ends were trimmed by 6 bases and 4 bases, with 6 bases remaining between them. CDR3 DNA: TGTGCCAGCAGGGCGGGAGAGACCCAGTACTTC. Amino acid sequence: CASRAGETQYF.

The chain couples TRBV29-1 to TRBJ1-2; possible D gene TRBD1, 5 bases. The CDR3 contains 12 residues. With 7 bases removed from V and 3 bases from J, the gap between germline ends came to 12 bases. Germline V CDR1 and CDR2: SQVTM, ANQGSEA. DNA for the CDR3: TGCAGCGGTCTACGGGGGGACTATGGCTACACCTTC. It encodes CSGLRGDYGYTF. Complete variable domain (other parts from reference TRBV29-1 and TRBJ1-2): SAVISQKPSRDICQRGTSLTIQCQVDSQVTMMFWYRQQPGQSLTLIATANQGSEATYESGFVIDKFPISRPNLTFSTLTVSNMSPEDSSIYLCSGLRGDYGYTFGSGTRLTVV.

This chain joins TRBV15 and TRBJ2-5; D unresolved. With 1 base removed from V and 4 bases from J, the gap between germline ends came to 7 bases. The CDR3 runs 13 residues. Germline assignment: CDR1 LNHNV and CDR2 YYDKDF (reference sequence). The CDR3 DNA reads as TGTGCCACCAGCAGAGTTGGGCCAGAGACCCAGTACTTC. Its protein product is CATSRVGPETQYF.

The J gene is TRBJ1-2, the V gene TRBV5-1, with 7 bases identical to TRBD1. This CDR3 has 13 residues. CDR1 and CDR2 (germline): SGHRS, YFSETQ. Trimming at V came to 2 bases and at J to 7 bases, leaving 5 bases not matched to a gene. The CDR3 here is CASSFTGVGGYTF. The CDR3 DNA sequence: TGCGCCAGCAGCTTCACAGGGGTCGGTGGCTACACCTTC.